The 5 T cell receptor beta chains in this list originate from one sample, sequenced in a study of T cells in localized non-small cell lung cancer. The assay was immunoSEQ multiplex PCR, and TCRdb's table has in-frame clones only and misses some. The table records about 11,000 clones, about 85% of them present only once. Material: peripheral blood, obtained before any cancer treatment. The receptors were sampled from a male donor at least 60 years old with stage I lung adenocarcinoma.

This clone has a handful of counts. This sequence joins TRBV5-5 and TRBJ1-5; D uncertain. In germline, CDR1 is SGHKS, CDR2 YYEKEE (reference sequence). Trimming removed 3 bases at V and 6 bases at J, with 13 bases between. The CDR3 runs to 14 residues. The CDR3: CASSSDLLSQPQHF. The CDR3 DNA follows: TGTGCCAGCAGCTCGGACCTTCTCAGTCAGCCCCAGCATTTT.

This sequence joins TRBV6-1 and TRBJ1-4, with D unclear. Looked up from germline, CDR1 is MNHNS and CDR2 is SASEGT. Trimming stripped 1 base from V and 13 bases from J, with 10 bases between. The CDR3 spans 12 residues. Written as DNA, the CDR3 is TGTGCCAGCAGTGAAGGCCTGGGTAGACTGTTTTTT. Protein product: CASSEGLGRLFF.

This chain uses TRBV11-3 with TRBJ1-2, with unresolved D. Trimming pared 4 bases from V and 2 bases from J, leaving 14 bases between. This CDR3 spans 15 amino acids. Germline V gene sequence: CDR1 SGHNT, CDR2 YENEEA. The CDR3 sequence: CASSSPFLENYGYTF. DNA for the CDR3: TGTGCCAGCAGCTCGCCCTTCTTGGAAAACTATGGCTACACCTTC.

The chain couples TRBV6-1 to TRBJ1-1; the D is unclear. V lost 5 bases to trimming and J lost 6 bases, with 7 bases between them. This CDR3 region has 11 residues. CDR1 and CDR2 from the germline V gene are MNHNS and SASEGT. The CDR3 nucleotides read TGTGCCAGCAGTTACGTTGCTGAAGCTTTCTTT. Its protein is CASSYVAEAFF.

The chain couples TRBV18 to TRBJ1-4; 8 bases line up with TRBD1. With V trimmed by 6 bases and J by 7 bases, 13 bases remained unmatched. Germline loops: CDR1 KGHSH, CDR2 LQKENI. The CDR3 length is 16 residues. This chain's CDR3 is CASSGDRSAGGEKLFF. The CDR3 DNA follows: TGTGCCAGCTCCGGGGACAGGTCGGCCGGCGGTGAAAAACTGTTTTTT.